Each of the 25 T cell receptor beta chains below was sequenced from the same sample in a study of T cells of healthy individuals. TCRdb re-called the 5' RACE reads through MiXCR, storing one row per CDR3 protein. The data show approximately 89,000 distinct CDR3 sequences, with 4% to 5.5% seen just once and approximately 8% held by the top ten. All receptors derive from a female donor in good health.

The chain couples TRBV18 to TRBJ1-1, with a possible D match to TRBD1 (6 bases). Germline V lookup: CDR1 KGHSH, CDR2 LQKENI. The CDR3 spans 14 residues. V lost 3 bases, J lost 10 bases, and 18 bases lay in between. The CDR3 nucleotides read TGTGCCAGCTCACCGGGGGCTCAGGAAATGGGAGCTTTCTTT. Residues: CASSPGAQEMGAFF.

This clonotype has only a few counts. The chain has TRBV6-5 and TRBJ1-1, with 9 bases that match TRBD1. J gave up 5 bases and V 11 bases, and 6 bases lay outside the gene matches. Germline V gives CDR1 MNHEY, CDR2 SVGAGI. The CDR3 spans 12 residues. CDR3 sequence reads: CAAHGQGTEAFF. The CDR3 coding sequence is TGTGCCGCACACGGACAGGGGACTGAAGCTTTCTTT.

This clonotype was picked up many times. This chain joins TRBV20-1 and TRBJ2-5; 10 bases map to TRBD2. Germline lookup yields CDR1 DFQATT and CDR2 SNEGSKA (reference sequence). This CDR3 contains 16 residues. With 2 bases clipped from V and 4 bases from J, the junction kept 10 bases outside the gene matches. CDR3 sequence reads: CSARSGRAVARETQYF. The CDR3 DNA follows: TGCAGTGCTAGAAGCGGGAGGGCCGTGGCGAGAGAGACCCAGTACTTC.

In this sample, this clonotype turned up many times. CDR3 residues: CASSQGTRGNEQFF. DNA of the CDR3: TGTGCCAGCAGCCAAGGGACTAGAGGCAATGAGCAGTTCTTC. This chain links TRBV3-1 with TRBJ2-1; 7 nucleotides agree with TRBD2. V was clipped by 1 base and J by 6 bases; unmatched bases: 3. Germline CDR1 reads LGHDT; CDR2 reads YNNKEL (reference sequence). The CDR3 extends over 14 amino acids.

This clonotype was found many times. The V call is TRBV7-3, the J call TRBJ2-1; TRBD2 matches 9 bases. This CDR3 contains 16 residues. Germline trimming cut 2 bases from V and 6 bases from J; bases unmatched to any gene: 8. Looked up from germline, CDR1 is SGHTA and CDR2 is FQGTGA. The CDR3 protein is CASSLSGASGTNEQFF. CDR3 in DNA: TGTGCCAGCAGCTTATCGGGGGCTAGCGGGACCAATGAGCAGTTCTTC.

This clonotype was detected a few times. The rearrangement uses TRBV4-1 and TRBJ2-5; a weak D match, TRBD2 (5 bases). Germline loops: CDR1 MGHRA, CDR2 YSYEKL. V lost 4 bases and J 5 bases, leaving 11 bases between the germline ends. The CDR3 spans 13 residues. DNA for the CDR3: TGCGCCAGCAGCCGAGAGGGTCCGGAGACCCAGTACTTC. The encoded protein is CASSREGPETQYF.

This clonotype has just a few counts. The rearrangement joins TRBV20-1 to TRBJ2-3; 7 bases fit TRBD1. V dropped 5 bases and J dropped 2; count of bases not matched to a gene: 7. The CDR3 spans 14 residues. Germline values: CDR1 DFQATT, CDR2 SNEGSKA (reference sequence). The CDR3 reads CSAAMTGITDTQYF. In nucleotides, the CDR3 is TGCAGTGCTGCCATGACAGGGATCACAGATACGCAGTATTTT.

This clonotype was counted between two and nine times. J is TRBJ2-2 and V is TRBV20-1; 9 nucleotides align to TRBD1. J gave up 4 bases and V 3 bases, and 9 bases lay outside the gene matches. Germline CDR1 reads DFQATT; CDR2 reads SNEGSKA (reference sequence). The CDR3 contains 16 residues. The CDR3 spells CSARDRDRVLTGELFF. The CDR3 nucleotides are TGCAGTGCTAGGGACCGGGACAGGGTACTCACCGGGGAGCTGTTTTTT.

This clonotype was detected a few times. The chain carries TRBV27 and TRBJ2-3; no firm D call. The CDR3 has 17 amino acids. V lost 2 bases and J 3 bases, leaving 18 bases between the germline ends. Germline V lookup: CDR1 MNHEY, CDR2 SMNVEV (reference sequence). CDR3 bases: TGTGCCAGCAGTTTAACCTCCGCTTGGGCGAGGACAGATACGCAGTATTTT. It codes for CASSLTSAWARTDTQYF.

This clonotype was counted a few times. The chain combines TRBV9 with TRBJ2-2; no firm D call. Germline values: CDR1 SGDLS, CDR2 YYNGEE. The CDR3 length is 15 residues. V lost 0 bases to trimming and J lost 7 bases, with 13 bases between them. DNA for the CDR3: TGTGCCAGCAGCGTAGGTGGCTCATCGGGCGGGGAGCTGTTTTTT. This translates into CASSVGGSSGGELFF.

Ten or more counts support this clonotype. This chain links TRBV28 with TRBJ2-7; TRBD1 might be the D (6 bases). Germline CDR1 and CDR2: MDHEN and SYDVKM. The V gene lost 6 bases and the J gene lost 3 bases, with 9 bases spanning the gap. The CDR3 loop spans 12 amino acids. DNA for the CDR3: TGTGCCAGCAGCCGGACAGACTACGAGCAGTACTTC. It codes for CASSRTDYEQYF.

This clonotype was counted ten times or more. The chain combines TRBV5-1 with TRBJ2-1, with D unclear. Per the germline V gene, CDR1 is SGHRS and CDR2 is YFSETQ. The CDR3 contains 13 residues. V lost 0 bases to trimming and J lost 4 bases, with 5 bases between them. CDR3 amino acids: CASSLGQYNEQFF. The CDR3 nucleotides are TGCGCCAGCAGCTTGGGGCAGTACAATGAGCAGTTCTTC.

The table lists this clonotype with many counts. The V and J genes are TRBV15 and TRBJ2-3, with 7 bases lining up with TRBD2. This CDR3 contains 17 residues. Germline-derived CDR1 and CDR2 are LNHNV and YYDKDF (reference sequence). V dropped 4 bases and J dropped 4; count of bases not matched to a gene: 14. CDR3 nucleotide sequence: TGTGCCACCAGCACCGGTCACTTGGCGGGAGCGGCAGATACGCAGTATTTT. Protein product: CATSTGHLAGAADTQYF.

This clonotype has a count of ten or more. The chain combines TRBV20-1 with TRBJ2-2, with TRBD2 as a possible D gene (6 bases). Trimming cost V 3 bases and J 1 base, with 9 bases left between them. The CDR3 is made up of 14 amino acids. Germline CDR1 and CDR2: DFQATT and SNEGSKA (reference sequence). CDR3 nucleotides: TGCAGTGCTAGTTTGGGGGGGAACACCGGGGAGCTGTTTTTT. It specifies CSASLGGNTGELFF.

The chain employs TRBV6-1 and TRBJ1-5; D may be TRBD1 (5 bases). Germline loops: CDR1 MNHNS, CDR2 SASEGT. The CDR3 has 14 amino acids. V lost 4 bases and J lost 1, with 8 bases in between. The CDR3 sequence: CASSGAGSNQPQHF. The DNA of the CDR3 is TGTGCCAGCAGTGGGGCAGGGAGCAATCAGCCCCAGCATTTT.

This clonotype occurred many times. This chain uses TRBV5-6 with TRBJ2-5, with a tentative D call TRBD1 (5 bases). The CDR3 has 15 amino acids. V was clipped by 4 bases and J by 3 bases, with 16 bases between them. Germline V gene lookup returns CDR1 SGHDT and CDR2 YYEEEE. CDR3 protein: CASSGGVRVKETQYF. DNA of the CDR3: TGTGCCAGCAGCGGCGGTGTCAGGGTCAAAGAGACCCAGTACTTC.

This clonotype was counted many times. The chain couples TRBV10-2 to TRBJ2-3; 7 nucleotides align to TRBD2. J was trimmed by 3 bases and V by 5 bases; bases with no gene match: 8. Germline V CDR1 and CDR2: WSHSY, SAAADI. The CDR3 extends over 15 amino acids. The CDR3 is CASSRSGALTDTQYF. CDR3 coding DNA: TGCGCCAGCAGTAGGAGCGGGGCCCTTACAGATACGCAGTATTTT.

This chain uses TRBV2 with TRBJ2-7; 7 bases align to TRBD2. Germline-derived CDR1 and CDR2 are SNHLY and FYNNEI. Trimming took 1 base from V and 3 from J; bases not matched to a gene: 9. This CDR3 spans 16 amino acids. The CDR3 region is CASSEELSGNIYEQYF. The CDR3 region has the DNA TGTGCCAGCAGTGAAGAACTAAGCGGGAACATCTACGAGCAGTACTTC.

This clonotype turned up a few times. The chain couples TRBV4-3 to TRBJ2-5; 8 nucleotides align to TRBD2. CDR3 size: 15 residues. CDR1 and CDR2 from the germline V gene are LGHNA and YSLEER. V lost 5 bases and J lost 2; bases outside the gene matches: 7. The CDR3 DNA reads as TGCGCCAGCAGCACGACTAGCGCGAGACAAGAGACCCAGTACTTC. This sequence encodes CASSTTSARQETQYF.

This clonotype appeared a few times. This rearrangement joins TRBV13 to TRBJ2-7; 13 bases are a match to TRBD2. V gave up 0 bases and J gave up 6 bases; unmatched junction bases: 2. The CDR3 loop spans 15 amino acids. Germline CDR1 reads PRHDT; CDR2 reads FYEKMQ (reference sequence). The CDR3 here is CASSLGLAGGREQYF. CDR3 DNA: TGTGCCAGCAGCTTAGGACTAGCGGGAGGGCGCGAGCAGTACTTC.

This clonotype has a handful of counts. The rearrangement joins TRBV29-1 to TRBJ1-1; perhaps TRBD1 as D (6 bases). CDR1 SQVTM and CDR2 ANQGSEA come from the germline V gene. CDR3 length: 13 amino acids. Trimming removed 6 bases from V and 4 bases from J, with 15 bases in between. The CDR3 coding sequence is TGCAGCGTGGAGGCAGGGGAAGTCACTGAAGCTTTCTTT. Translated: CSVEAGEVTEAFF. The full variable domain, rest sourced from reference TRBV29-1 and TRBJ1-1, is SAVISQKPSRDICQRGTSLTIQCQVDSQVTMMFWYRQQPGQSLTLIATANQGSEATYESGFVIDKFPISRPNLTFSTLTVSNMSPEDSSIYLCSVEAGEVTEAFFGQGTRLTVV.

At least ten counts were recorded for this clonotype. V is TRBV29-1 and J is TRBJ1-2; the D is unclear. The CDR3 length is 11 residues. V lost 6 bases and J lost 4, with 9 bases in between. Germline values: CDR1 SQVTM, CDR2 ANQGSEA. Written as DNA, the CDR3 is TGCAGCGTCGCCCTTGGCTATGGCTACACCTTC. Protein sequence: CSVALGYGYTF.

This clonotype was seen a handful of times. This chain uses TRBV7-3 with TRBJ1-1, with D unclear. CDR3 size: 13 residues. The V end was cut by 6 bases, the J end by 4 bases, with 12 bases between. CDR1 and CDR2 (germline): SGHTA, FQGTGA. The CDR3 region is CASSGEGPTEAFF. In nucleotides, the CDR3 is TGTGCCAGCAGTGGTGAAGGGCCCACTGAAGCTTTCTTT.

In its sample, this clonotype was seen many times. V usage is TRBV2 and J usage is TRBJ1-5; D is perhaps TRBD1 (5 bases). This CDR3 is 13 amino acids long. Germline V gene data show CDR1 as SNHLY and CDR2 as FYNNEI. The V gene lost 5 bases and the J gene lost 5 bases, with 10 bases spanning the gap. CDR3 protein: CASSLGPYQPQHF. CDR3 in DNA: TGTGCCAGCAGTTTGGGGCCGTATCAGCCCCAGCATTTT.

There are many counts of this clonotype. This chain uses TRBV29-1 with TRBJ1-1; 7 bases are shared with TRBD1. V trimming: 7 bases; J trimming: 3 bases; junction bases outside the gene matches: 5. The CDR3 is 12 amino acids. CDR1 SQVTM and CDR2 ANQGSEA come from the germline V gene. The CDR3 sequence: CSAGDRYTEAFF. The CDR3 coding sequence is TGCAGCGCCGGGGACAGATACACTGAAGCTTTCTTT.